The 28 T cell receptor beta chains in this list originate from one sample, sequenced in a study of blood T cell repertoires in COVID-19. Clones were sequenced by immunoSEQ multiplex PCR, and TCRdb holds only the in-frame ones, with some missing. The sample includes about 190,000 clones, around 88% seen only once; the top ten take more than 7.5%. Specimen: PBMCs or T cells enriched from blood (not recorded which). The receptors come from a woman aged 25 to 39 who had recovered from COVID-19.

This chain connects TRBV24-1 to TRBJ1-1; 8 bases fit TRBD1. Per germline, CDR1 KGHDR and CDR2 SFDVKD. The CDR3 covers 13 residues. After removal of 7 bases from V and 5 bases from J, the junction contained 5 bases not matched to a gene. The CDR3 loop reads CATRGRDRTEAFF. For the CDR3, the DNA is TGTGCCACCAGGGGACGGGACAGGACTGAAGCTTTCTTT.

The genes are TRBV6-5 and TRBJ2-7; D remains unclear. The CDR3 length is 15 residues. Trimming stripped 6 bases from V and 2 bases from J, with 17 bases between. The germline CDR1 and CDR2 sequences are MNHEY and SVGAGI. CDR3 coding DNA: TGTGCCAGCAGCCCGAGAGGAGCAGAGCCCTACGAGCAGTACTTC. Its translation: CASSPRGAEPYEQYF.

The chain joins TRBV9 to TRBJ1-1, with 7 nucleotides matching TRBD1. The CDR3 is 16 amino acids. V was pared by 0 bases and J by 4 bases, with 9 bases of the junction left unmatched. Germline V gives CDR1 SGDLS, CDR2 YYNGEE. CDR3 amino acids: CASSVEAGQSPTEAFF. The CDR3 coding sequence is TGTGCCAGCAGCGTAGAGGCGGGACAGTCCCCCACTGAAGCTTTCTTT. Full variable domain (rest looked up from reference TRBV9 and TRBJ1-1): DSGVTQTPKHLITATGQRVTLRCSPRSGDLSVYWYQQSLDQGLQFLIQYYNGEERAKGNILERFSAQQFPDLHSELNLSSLELGDSALYFCASSVEAGQSPTEAFFGQGTRLTVV.

The chain employs TRBV7-3 and TRBJ2-4; 8 bases line up with TRBD1. V trimming: 2 bases; J trimming: 4 bases; junction bases outside the gene matches: 1. The germline V gene has CDR1 SGHTA and CDR2 FQGTGA. The CDR3 loop spans 14 amino acids. The DNA for the CDR3 is TGTGCCAGCAGCTTAGGGGACAGGAAAAACATTCAGTACTTC. It specifies CASSLGDRKNIQYF.

The chain combines TRBV6-5 with TRBJ2-7; 8 bases match TRBD2. The CDR3 length is 14 residues. Trimming at V came to 5 bases and at J to 6 bases, leaving 9 bases not matched to a gene. Germline V lookup: CDR1 MNHEY, CDR2 SVGAGI. The CDR3 is CASSPIAGGGEQYF. The CDR3 DNA follows: TGTGCCAGCAGTCCCATTGCGGGAGGAGGCGAGCAGTACTTC.

Only a few counts were recorded for this clone. This chain joins TRBV2 and TRBJ1-2; tentative D call: TRBD1 (6 bases). Germline loops: CDR1 SNHLY, CDR2 FYNNEI. Trimming removed 7 bases from V and 7 bases from J, with 16 bases in between. The CDR3 covers 13 residues. CDR3 protein: CASKGEKNSGYTF. DNA for the CDR3: TGTGCCAGCAAGGGGGAAAAGAATTCTGGCTACACCTTC.

The CDR3 loop reads CASSLGSPGDQPQHF. CDR3 coding DNA: TGTGCCAGCAGCTTGGGTTCTCCAGGGGATCAGCCCCAGCATTTT. The gene calls are TRBV5-6 and TRBJ1-5; D is perhaps TRBD1 (6 bases). The germline V gene encodes CDR1 SGHDT and CDR2 YYEEEE. The V end lost 0 bases, the J end lost 5 bases, and 12 bases lay between the germline ends. There are 15 residues in the CDR3.

This chain links TRBV28 with TRBJ1-5; the D is unclear. CDR3 length: 15 residues. V was clipped by 4 bases and J by 2 bases, with 12 bases between them. CDR1 is MDHEN and CDR2 is SYDVKM in the germline V gene. The CDR3 nucleotides are TGTGCCAGCAGTTCAGCGGGCGGTGGCAATCAGCCCCAGCATTTT. This gives the protein CASSSAGGGNQPQHF.

The chain uses TRBV24-1 and TRBJ1-5; 7 bases map to TRBD1. The CDR3 is 14 residues long. V was clipped by 4 bases and J by 4 bases; unmatched bases: 3. Germline V gives CDR1 KGHDR, CDR2 SFDVKD. The CDR3 is CATSDPTGNQPQHF. The CDR3 nucleotides are TGTGCCACCAGTGACCCGACAGGGAATCAGCCCCAGCATTTT.

V and J are TRBV19 and TRBJ2-2; possibly TRBD1 for D (6 bases). The V gene's germline CDR1 is LNHDA and CDR2 SQIVND (reference sequence). The CDR3 has 15 residues. With 6 bases removed from V and 1 base from J, the gap between germline ends came to 12 bases. The CDR3 is CASSLPGQNTGELFF. CDR3 sequence (DNA): TGTGCCAGTAGCCTACCGGGACAGAACACCGGGGAGCTGTTTTTT.

This clone showed up just once. The chain carries TRBV4-1 and TRBJ2-5; possibly TRBD1 for D (5 bases). CDR1 is MGHRA, CDR2 YSYEKL, per germline. With 3 bases removed from V and 1 base from J, the gap between germline ends came to 12 bases. The CDR3 length is 15 residues. This chain's CDR3 is CASSHLSQGQETQYF. The CDR3 coding sequence is TGCGCCAGCAGCCACCTTAGTCAGGGCCAAGAGACCCAGTACTTC.

This chain uses TRBV19 with TRBJ2-7; possible D gene TRBD2, 6 bases. Trimming cost V 2 bases and J 3 bases, with 14 bases left between them. The CDR3 runs 15 residues. Per germline, CDR1 LNHDA and CDR2 SQIVND (reference sequence). CDR3 residues: CASSIRFGTVYEQYF. The CDR3 coding sequence is TGTGCCAGTAGTATAAGGTTCGGGACTGTCTACGAGCAGTACTTC.

The genes are TRBV20-1 and TRBJ1-3; D is unclear. Deletions cut 3 bases from V and 7 bases from J, with 7 bases between. Germline CDR1 DFQATT, CDR2 SNEGSKA (reference sequence). The CDR3 spans 11 residues. The CDR3 bases are TGCAGTGCTAGTCTAGAGAACACCATATATTTT. Its translation: CSASLENTIYF.

The gene calls are TRBV2 and TRBJ2-2; maybe TRBD2 (5 bases). CDR1 is SNHLY, CDR2 FYNNEI, per germline. The CDR3 spans 16 residues. V lost 2 bases and J lost 4, with 14 bases in between. CDR3 bases: TGTGCCAGCAGTGAAATGGCCCGCCGGGGCACCGGGGAGCTGTTTTTT. Translating gives CASSEMARRGTGELFF.

The CDR3 sequence: CASSYSPILRSDEQFF. The CDR3 coding sequence is TGTGCCAGCAGTTACTCGCCGATCCTCCGATCAGATGAGCAGTTCTTC. J is TRBJ2-1 and V is TRBV6-2 or TRBV6-3; D not resolved. Trimming pared 0 bases from V and 8 bases from J, leaving 17 bases between. This CDR3 is built from 16 residues. Looked up from germline, CDR1 is MNHEY and CDR2 is SVGEGT.

The CDR3 protein is CAWSGGQGVTEAFF. The CDR3 nucleotides read TGTGCCTGGAGTGGGGGACAGGGGGTCACTGAAGCTTTCTTT. V and J are TRBV30 and TRBJ1-1; TRBD1 aligns across 11 bases. The CDR3 is made up of 14 amino acids. V lost 1 base and J lost 4; bases outside the gene matches: 2. CDR1 and CDR2 (germline): GTSNPN, SVGIG (reference sequence).

V gene TRBV7-2 combines with J gene TRBJ2-2; possible D gene TRBD1, 6 bases. V was pared by 4 bases and J by 3 bases, with 9 bases between. The length of the CDR3 is 14 residues. Germline V lookup: CDR1 SGHTA, CDR2 FQGNSA. CDR3 sequence: CASSSGVDTGELFF. The CDR3 nucleotides are TGTGCCAGCAGCTCAGGGGTCGACACCGGGGAGCTGTTTTTT. The variable domain in full, completed from reference TRBV7-2 and TRBJ2-2, reads GAGVSQSPSNKVTEKGKDVELRCDPISGHTALYWYRQSLGQGLEFLIYFQGNSAPDKSGLPSDRFSAERTGGSVSTLTIQRTQQEDSAVYLCASSSGVDTGELFFGEGSRLTVL.

The rearrangement links TRBV19 to TRBJ1-5, with 7 bases fitting TRBD1. Unmatched junction bases numbered 5, after V lost 6 bases and J lost 3 bases. The CDR3 is 14 residues long. Germline lookup yields CDR1 LNHDA and CDR2 SQIVND (reference sequence). The chain's CDR3 is CASRRDSINQPQHF. As DNA, the CDR3 is TGTGCCAGTAGAAGGGACAGCATCAATCAGCCCCAGCATTTT.

J is TRBJ1-3 and V is TRBV4-1; 7 nucleotides agree with TRBD1. After removal of 1 base from V and 4 bases from J, the junction contained 7 bases not matched to a gene. The CDR3 contains 16 residues. CDR1 MGHRA and CDR2 YSYEKL come from the germline V gene. The CDR3 nucleotides read TGCGCCAGCAGCCAAGTTCCAGGGGGACTCGGAAACACCATATATTTT. Residues: CASSQVPGGLGNTIYF.

J is TRBJ1-2 and V is TRBV3-1 (or the pseudogene TRBV3-2); 8 nucleotides agree with TRBD1. CDR3 length: 14 residues. With V trimmed by 4 bases and J by 7 bases, 8 bases remained unmatched. Germline CDR1 reads LGHDT; CDR2 reads YNNKEL (reference sequence). The CDR3 DNA is TGTGCCAGCAGCCCCTGGACAGGGACGGCTGGCTACACCTTC. It yields the protein CASSPWTGTAGYTF.

V usage is TRBV25-1 and J usage is TRBJ2-1, with 11 bases matching TRBD1. Germline V CDR1 and CDR2: MGHDK, SYGVNS. The CDR3 totals 15 residues. Trimming took 1 base from V and 8 from J; bases not matched to a gene: 4. Written as DNA, the CDR3 is TGTGCCAGCAGTGAATTGAGGACAGGGGGCGATGAGCAGTTCTTC. The encoded protein is CASSELRTGGDEQFF.

This clone has a single count. The genes are TRBV5-4 and TRBJ1-6; TRBD1 agrees at 7 bases. Per germline, CDR1 SGHNT and CDR2 YYREEE (reference sequence). The CDR3 has 17 residues. Trimming at V came to 4 bases and at J to 9 bases, leaving 16 bases not matched to a gene. The CDR3 DNA reads as TGTGCCAGCAGCGTTGGATTACAAGGGGGCTGGGGTTCACCCCTCCACTTT. Translation gives CASSVGLQGGWGSPLHF.

The rearrangement links TRBV25-1 to TRBJ2-2; 9 nucleotides line up with TRBD1. J was trimmed by 2 bases and V by 8 bases; bases with no gene match: 3. The germline CDR1 and CDR2 sequences are MGHDK and SYGVNS. This CDR3 has 14 residues. The CDR3 reads CASGGQGNTGELFF. CDR3 nucleotide sequence: TGTGCCAGCGGGGGACAGGGCAACACCGGGGAGCTGTTTTTT.

This clone was counted a single time. The genes are TRBV28 and TRBJ2-1; 7 bases align to TRBD2. Germline V gene lookup returns CDR1 MDHEN and CDR2 SYDVKM. The CDR3 runs 15 residues. The V and J ends lost 7 bases and 4 bases, in that order; junction bases with no gene match: 10. The CDR3 coding sequence is TGTGCCAGCACCTCTAGTGGCGGGAGATACAATGAGCAGTTCTTC. As protein: CASTSSGGRYNEQFF.

V gene TRBV7-8 combines with J gene TRBJ2-1, with 8 bases matching TRBD2. This CDR3 comprises 16 residues. After removal of 5 bases from V and 0 bases from J, the junction contained 6 bases not matched to a gene. The germline gives CDR1 SGHVS, CDR2 FQNEAQ. The CDR3 region is CASSAREGVSYNEQFF. The CDR3 DNA follows: TGTGCCAGCAGCGCCCGGGAGGGAGTCTCCTACAATGAGCAGTTCTTC.

The CDR3 loop reads CASSESGEVYGYTF. The CDR3 DNA is TGTGCCAGCAGTGAATCAGGGGAAGTCTATGGCTACACCTTC. V is TRBV6-1 and J is TRBJ1-2; possibly TRBD1 for D (6 bases). The CDR3 covers 14 residues. The germline V gene encodes CDR1 MNHNS and CDR2 SASEGT. The V gene lost 2 bases and the J gene lost 4 bases, with 11 bases spanning the gap.

This chain connects TRBV6-5 to TRBJ1-2; the match to TRBD1 covers 7 bases. With 5 bases clipped from V and 12 bases from J, the junction kept 12 bases outside the gene matches. The germline CDR1 and CDR2 sequences are MNHEY and SVGAGI. This CDR3 spans 13 amino acids. The CDR3: CASSPRDSQGHTF. In DNA form, the CDR3 reads TGTGCCAGCAGTCCACGGGACAGCCAGGGCCACACCTTC.

The gene calls are TRBV7-9 and TRBJ1-5; the match to TRBD1 covers 9 bases. The CDR3 covers 15 residues. Germline V gene lookup returns CDR1 SEHNR and CDR2 FQNEAQ (reference sequence). The J segment lost 4 bases and the V segment lost 1 base, leaving 2 bases of the junction unmatched. This CDR3 is CASSLDGTGNQPQHF. CDR3 DNA sequence: TGTGCCAGCAGCTTAGACGGGACAGGGAATCAGCCCCAGCATTTT. Complete variable domain (other parts from reference TRBV7-9 and TRBJ1-5): DTGVSQNPRHKITKRGQNVTFRCDPISEHNRLYWYRQTLGQGPEFLTYFQNEAQLEKSRLLSDRFSAERPKGSFSTLEIQRTEQGDSAMYLCASSLDGTGNQPQHFGDGTRLSIL.